This T cell receptor beta chain was recovered during a study of T cell responses to AZD1222 COVID-19 vaccine. Germline loops: CDR1 SEHNR, CDR2 FQNEAQ (reference sequence). Deletions cut 4 bases from V and 6 bases from J, with 14 bases between. This CDR3 is 14 amino acids long. Libraries were prepared by immunoSEQ multiplex PCR; TCRdb keeps only in-frame clonotypes and omits some of them. Here the sample spans about 160,000 clones, roughly 92% being singletons. Whole-study results and caveats: Seropositive status at baseline applied to only 5 to 7 AZD1222 recipients. The study sampled repertoires only after the peak T cell response. A mostly white British donor set with more females was recruited, and clonal diversity was possibly underestimated.

Of note for this clone: The antigen is undetermined.

The rearrangement links TRBV7-9 to TRBJ2-3, with D unresolved. The specimen was peripheral blood, collected on day 0 of AZD1222 vaccination. The clonotype was recovered from an adult in good health. In nucleotides, the CDR3 is TGTGCCAGCAGCTCTCCTCCTAAGGCGGATACGCAGTATTTT. Residues: CASSSPPKADTQYF.